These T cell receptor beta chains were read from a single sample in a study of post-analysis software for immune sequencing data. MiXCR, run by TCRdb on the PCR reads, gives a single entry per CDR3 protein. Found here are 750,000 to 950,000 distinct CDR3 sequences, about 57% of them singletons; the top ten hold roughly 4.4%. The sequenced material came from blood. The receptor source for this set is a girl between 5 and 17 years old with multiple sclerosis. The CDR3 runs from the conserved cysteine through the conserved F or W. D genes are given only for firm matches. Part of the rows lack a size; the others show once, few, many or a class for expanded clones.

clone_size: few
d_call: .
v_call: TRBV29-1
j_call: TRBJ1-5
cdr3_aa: CSAQTGSGNQPQHF
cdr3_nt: TGCAGCGCCCAAACAGGGTCGGGCAATCAGCCCCAGCATTTT

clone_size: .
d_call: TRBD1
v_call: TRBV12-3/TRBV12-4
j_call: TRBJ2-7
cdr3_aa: CASSFVGTGVHEQYF
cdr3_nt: TGTGCCAGCAGTTTTGTCGGGACAGGGGTCCACGAGCAGTACTTC

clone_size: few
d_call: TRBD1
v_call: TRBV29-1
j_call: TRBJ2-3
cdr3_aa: CSVDTGTGARTDTQYF
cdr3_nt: TGCAGCGTGGACACCGGGACAGGGGCCCGCACAGATACGCAGTATTTT

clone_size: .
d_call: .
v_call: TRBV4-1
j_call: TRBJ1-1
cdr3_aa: CASSPSGVGTEAFF
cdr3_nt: TGCGCCAGCAGCCCGAGCGGGGTCGGCACTGAAGCTTTCTTT

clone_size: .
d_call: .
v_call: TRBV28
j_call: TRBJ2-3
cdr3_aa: CASSTQTDTQYF
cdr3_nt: TGTGCCAGCAGTACCCAGACAGATACGCAGTATTTT

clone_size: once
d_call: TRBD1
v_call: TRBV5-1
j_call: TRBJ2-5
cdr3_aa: CASSFLGTDQETQYF
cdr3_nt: TGCGCCAGCAGCTTTCTAGGGACAGACCAAGAGACCCAGTACTTC

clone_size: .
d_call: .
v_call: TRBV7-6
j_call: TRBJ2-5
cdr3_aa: CASSLVWVQETQYF
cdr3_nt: TGTGCCAGCAGCTTAGTGTGGGTCCAAGAGACCCAGTACTTC

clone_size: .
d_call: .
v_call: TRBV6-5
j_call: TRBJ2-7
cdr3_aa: CASSYSNRGYEQYF
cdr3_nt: TGTGCCAGCAGTTACTCGAACCGCGGTTACGAGCAGTACTTC

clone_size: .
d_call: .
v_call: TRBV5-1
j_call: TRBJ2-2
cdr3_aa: CASSLGSLSRGTGELFF
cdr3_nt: TGCGCCAGCAGCTTGGGGAGCCTATCCAGGGGAACCGGGGAGCTGTTTTTT

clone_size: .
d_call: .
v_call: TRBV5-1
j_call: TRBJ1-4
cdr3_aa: CASSLAGTSQEKLFF
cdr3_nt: TGCGCCAGCAGCTTGGCCGGGACGTCGCAGGAAAAACTGTTTTTT

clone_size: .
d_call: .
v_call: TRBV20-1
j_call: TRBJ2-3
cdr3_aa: CSASKTDTQYF
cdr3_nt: TGCAGTGCTAGCAAGACAGATACGCAGTATTTT

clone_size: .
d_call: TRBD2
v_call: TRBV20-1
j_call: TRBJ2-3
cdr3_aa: CSARGGLAGEDTQYF
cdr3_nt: TGCAGTGCCAGGGGGGGACTAGCGGGAGAAGATACGCAGTATTTT

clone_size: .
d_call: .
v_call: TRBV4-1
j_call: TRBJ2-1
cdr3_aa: CASSPPGVSYEQFF
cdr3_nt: TGCGCCAGCAGCCCCCCTGGGGTCTCCTACGAGCAGTTCTTC

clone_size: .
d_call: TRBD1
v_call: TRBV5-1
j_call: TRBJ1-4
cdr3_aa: CASSFGQGRPTNEKLFF
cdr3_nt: TGCGCCAGCAGCTTTGGACAGGGGAGGCCAACTAATGAAAAACTGTTTTTT

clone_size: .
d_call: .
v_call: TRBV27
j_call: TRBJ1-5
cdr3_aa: CASSPVGHQPQHF
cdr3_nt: TGTGCCAGCAGCCCCGTTGGGCATCAGCCCCAGCATTTT

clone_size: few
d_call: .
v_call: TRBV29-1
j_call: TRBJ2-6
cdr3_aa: CSAALVSGANVLTF
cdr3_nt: TGCAGCGCCGCTTTGGTCTCTGGGGCCAACGTCCTGACTTTC

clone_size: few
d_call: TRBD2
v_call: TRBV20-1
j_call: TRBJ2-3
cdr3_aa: CSAFHGLAPDTQYF
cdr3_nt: TGCAGTGCTTTCCATGGACTAGCACCAGATACGCAGTATTTT

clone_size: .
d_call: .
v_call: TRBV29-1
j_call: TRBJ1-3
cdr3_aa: CSADSGNTIYF
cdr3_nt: TGCAGCGCAGACTCTGGAAACACCATATATTTT

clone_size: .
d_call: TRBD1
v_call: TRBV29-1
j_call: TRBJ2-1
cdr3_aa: CSGAGTGAYNEQFF
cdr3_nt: TGCAGCGGGGCAGGGACAGGGGCCTACAATGAGCAGTTCTTC

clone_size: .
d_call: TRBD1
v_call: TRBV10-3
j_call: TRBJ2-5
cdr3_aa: CAISQQGVQETQYF
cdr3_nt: TGTGCCATCAGTCAACAGGGGGTCCAAGAGACCCAGTACTTC

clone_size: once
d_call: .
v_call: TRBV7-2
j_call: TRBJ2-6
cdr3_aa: CASSLAFRGANVLTF
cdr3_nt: TGTGCCAGCAGCTTAGCGTTCCGAGGGGCCAACGTCCTGACTTTC

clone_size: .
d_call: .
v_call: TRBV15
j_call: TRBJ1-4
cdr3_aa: CATSNLWTGLFF
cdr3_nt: TGTGCCACCAGCAATCTTTGGACCGGGCTGTTTTTT

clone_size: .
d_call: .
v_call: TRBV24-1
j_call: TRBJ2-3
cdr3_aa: CATSDVGTSTDTQYF
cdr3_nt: TGTGCCACCAGTGATGTCGGGACTAGCACAGATACGCAGTATTTT

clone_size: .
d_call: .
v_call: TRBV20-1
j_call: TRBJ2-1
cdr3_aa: CSARDGARVGAPGGQGGFNEQFF
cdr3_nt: TGCAGTGCTAGAGATGGAGCTCGAGTTGGGGCACCCGGAGGGCAGGGGGGTTTCAATGAGCAGTTCTTC

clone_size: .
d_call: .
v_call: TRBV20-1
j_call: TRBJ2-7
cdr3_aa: CSARRDISYEQYF
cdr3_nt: TGCAGTGCCCGGAGGGACATCTCCTACGAGCAGTACTTC

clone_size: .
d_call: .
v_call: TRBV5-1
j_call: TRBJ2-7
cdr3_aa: CANSPGGGSDEQYF
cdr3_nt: TGCGCCAACAGCCCCGGAGGGGGCAGCGACGAGCAGTACTTC

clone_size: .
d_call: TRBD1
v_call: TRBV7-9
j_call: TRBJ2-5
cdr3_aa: CASSLAGQGRQETQYF
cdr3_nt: TGTGCCAGCAGCTTAGCGGGACAGGGACGCCAAGAGACCCAGTACTTC

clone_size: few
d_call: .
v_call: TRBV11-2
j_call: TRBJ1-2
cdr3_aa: CASSLKNSYGYTF
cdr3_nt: TGTGCCAGCAGCTTGAAAAACAGCTATGGCTACACCTTC

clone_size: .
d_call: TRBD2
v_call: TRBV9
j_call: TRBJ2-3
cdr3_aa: CASSVTSGIADTQYF
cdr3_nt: TGTGCCAGCAGCGTGACTAGCGGGATCGCAGATACGCAGTATTTT

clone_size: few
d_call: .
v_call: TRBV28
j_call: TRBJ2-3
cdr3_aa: CASSFGQGLRDTQYF
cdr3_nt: TGTGCCAGCAGTTTTGGGCAGGGGCTCAGAGATACGCAGTATTTT

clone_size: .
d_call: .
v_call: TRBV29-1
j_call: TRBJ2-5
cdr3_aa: CSGGQTQETQYF
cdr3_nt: TGCAGCGGTGGACAGACCCAAGAGACCCAGTACTTC

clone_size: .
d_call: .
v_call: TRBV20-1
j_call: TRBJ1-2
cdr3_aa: CSARFTHLDYGYTF
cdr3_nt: TGCAGTGCTAGATTCACACACCTAGACTATGGCTACACCTTC